The 13 T cell receptor beta chains below were found in one sample sequenced in a study of post-analysis software for immune sequencing data. Points from the study as a whole: Five TRBV segments were significantly more frequent in patients than in controls. TRBV5-6, TRBV5-1 and TRBV20-1 were among these segments.

Built from TCR beta cDNA, the libraries had unique molecular identifiers in them. TCRdb re-derived calls from the PCR reads in MiXCR, one entry per CDR3 protein. Here the sample spans 650,000 to 900,000 distinct CDR3 sequences, under 60% being singletons. No antigen is known for these receptors. Sequenced sample: blood. These receptors came from a girl aged 5 to 17 with multiple sclerosis.

In its sample, this clonotype was seen a few times. The gene calls are TRBV29-1 and TRBJ1-2; D not certain. The germline CDR1 and CDR2 sequences are SQVTM and ANQGSEA. This CDR3 is 15 amino acids long. V shed 1 base and J shed 2 bases, with 14 bases lying between them. The CDR3 here is CSVEGSRPFNYGYTF. Here the CDR3 DNA reads TGCAGCGTTGAAGGGAGCAGGCCTTTCAACTATGGCTACACCTTC.

V gene TRBV2 combines with J gene TRBJ2-3; D uncertain. CDR3 size: 13 residues. Trimming took off 10 bases at V and 2 bases at J, with 13 bases between the two ends. Germline lookup yields CDR1 SNHLY and CDR2 FYNNEI. The chain's CDR3 is CATLQVLTDTQYF. The CDR3 DNA sequence: TGTGCCACCCTCCAGGTGCTCACAGATACGCAGTATTTT.

This clonotype appeared once. The chain employs TRBV24-1 and TRBJ2-1, with D hard to call. CDR1 and CDR2 (germline): KGHDR, SFDVKD. This CDR3 contains 15 residues. V dropped 5 bases and J dropped 9 bases, with 19 bases sitting between them. The CDR3 DNA sequence: TGTGCCACCAGTGCCCCCGACTCGTTCTACCGTGAGCAGTTCTTC. The encoded protein is CATSAPDSFYREQFF.

This sequence joins TRBV19 and TRBJ2-3; the D gene is possibly TRBD2 (5 bases). V dropped 4 bases and J dropped 1 base, with 9 bases sitting between them. The germline V gene encodes CDR1 LNHDA and CDR2 SQIVND (reference sequence). This CDR3 spans 14 amino acids. This CDR3 reads CASSNQAGTDTQYF. As DNA, the CDR3 is TGTGCCAGTAGTAACCAAGCGGGCACAGATACGCAGTATTTT.

The rearrangement uses TRBV3-1 and TRBJ2-7; tentatively, D is TRBD2 (6 bases). The DNA end is more similar to TRBJ2-5, so the J call may be wrong. The CDR3 runs 15 residues. Germline V lookup: CDR1 LGHDT, CDR2 YNNKEL (reference sequence). The CDR3 is CASSQPGVTEETQYF. The CDR3 region has the DNA TGTGCCAGCAGCCAACCGGGGGTGACAGAGGAGACCCAGTACTTC.

J is TRBJ2-3 and V is TRBV29-1; 13 bases are a match to TRBD2. J was trimmed by 4 bases and V by 4 bases; bases with no gene match: 5. This CDR3 region has 15 residues. The germline gives CDR1 SQVTM, CDR2 ANQGSEA. In DNA form, the CDR3 reads TGCAGCGTTGGGACTAGCGGGAGTCTGCCAGATACGCAGTATTTT. Translated: CSVGTSGSLPDTQYF.

The chain carries TRBV29-1 and TRBJ1-4, with D uncertain. Germline lookup yields CDR1 SQVTM and CDR2 ANQGSEA. CDR3 length equals 11 residues. Trimming pared 4 bases from V and 6 bases from J, leaving 6 bases between. The CDR3 nucleotides read TGCAGCGTTGGTCGTGATGAAAAACTGTTTTTT. Amino acid sequence: CSVGRDEKLFF. The full variable domain, rest sourced from reference TRBV29-1 and TRBJ1-4, is SAVISQKPSRDICQRGTSLTIQCQVDSQVTMMFWYRQQPGQSLTLIATANQGSEATYESGFVIDKFPISRPNLTFSTLTVSNMSPEDSSIYLCSVGRDEKLFFGSGTQLSVL.

This clonotype was counted a few times. The chain employs TRBV11-2 and TRBJ2-5, with 7 bases matching TRBD2. The germline V gene encodes CDR1 SGHAT and CDR2 FQNNGV. The V and J ends lost 4 bases and 0 bases, in that order; junction bases with no gene match: 5. This CDR3 spans 15 amino acids. The CDR3 protein is CASSWGGEYQETQYF. The CDR3 DNA reads TGTGCCAGCAGCTGGGGGGGAGAGTACCAAGAGACCCAGTACTTC.

This clonotype was picked up a small number of times. V and J are TRBV7-9 and TRBJ2-5, with D uncertain. The V gene's germline CDR1 is SEHNR and CDR2 FQNEAQ (reference sequence). This CDR3 region has 12 residues. Trimming pared 5 bases from V and 0 bases from J, leaving 4 bases between. CDR3 DNA sequence: TGTGCCAGCAGCACCGACCAAGAGACCCAGTACTTC. Encoded protein: CASSTDQETQYF. Drawing the rest from reference TRBV7-9 and TRBJ2-5, the complete variable domain is DTGVSQNPRHKITKRGQNVTFRCDPISEHNRLYWYRQTLGQGPEFLTYFQNEAQLEKSRLLSDRFSAERPKGSFSTLEIQRTEQGDSAMYLCASSTDQETQYFGPGTRLLVL.

This clonotype was observed once. V gene TRBV12-3 or TRBV12-4 combines with J gene TRBJ2-5, with a weak D call TRBD2 (6 bases). This CDR3 has 13 residues. The ends were cut back, 7 bases at V and 1 base at J, with 10 bases in the middle. In DNA form, the CDR3 reads TGTGCCAGCAAACCGACTAGCCAAGAGACCCAGTACTTC. It translates to CASKPTSQETQYF.

The V call is TRBV4-2, the J call TRBJ2-1; TRBD2 aligns across 9 bases. The CDR3 contains 18 residues. Germline-derived CDR1 and CDR2 are LGHNA and YNFKEQ. The junction had 7 bases not matched to a gene; V was cut back by 1 base and J by 0 bases. CDR3 sequence (DNA): TGTGCCAGCAGCCAAGGGCTAGCGGGGTACAGCTCCTACAATGAGCAGTTCTTC. This translates into CASSQGLAGYSSYNEQFF.

DNA of the CDR3: TGTGCCACCACCCCGTACCTGAACACTGAAGCTTTCTTT. This codes for CATTPYLNTEAFF. V usage is TRBV15 and J usage is TRBJ1-1; D is undetermined. V shed 7 bases and J shed 0 bases, with 9 bases lying between them. Looked up from germline, CDR1 is LNHNV and CDR2 is YYDKDF (reference sequence). CDR3 length: 13 residues. The whole variable domain, filled in from reference TRBV15 and TRBJ1-1, reads DAMVIQNPRYQVTQFGKPVTLSCSQTLNHNVMYWYQQKSSQAPKLLFHYYDKDFNNEADTPDNFQSRRPNTSFCFLDIRSPGLGDTAMYLCATTPYLNTEAFFGQGTRLTVV.

The chain links TRBV20-1 to TRBJ2-1; no reliable D call. The J call may be wrong; the DNA end is better matched by TRBJ2-7. CDR1 is DFQATT, CDR2 SNEGSKA, per germline (reference sequence). The CDR3 runs to 15 residues. In DNA form, the CDR3 reads TGCAGTGCTAGAGATGAAAGGGCGCGCTACAATGAGCAGTACTTC. This gives the protein CSARDERARYNEQYF.